These T cell receptor beta chains were read from a single sample in a study of T cell responses to AZD1222 COVID-19 vaccine. The table came from immunoSEQ multiplex PCR; TCRdb's copy has only in-frame clones and leaves some out. Among some 100,000 clones listed, about 89% were seen once. Sequencing was performed on peripheral blood, taken on day 0 of MenACWY control vaccination. Receptor source: an adult in good health. Both conserved end residues are part of each CDR3. A D gene is named only where the DNA matches it firmly. Only some rows state a clone size, as once, few, many or a class for expanded clones.

V gene,J gene,clone size,D gene,CDR3 DNA,CDR3 protein
TRBV10-3,TRBJ1-5,once,-,TGTGCCATCAGTGGACAGGAGGGCAATCAGCCCCAGCATTTT,CAISGQEGNQPQHF
TRBV11-2,TRBJ1-2,-,TRBD1,TGTGCCAGCAGCTTAGCGACAGGGATTGATGGCTACACCTTC,CASSLATGIDGYTF
TRBV18,TRBJ1-4,-,-,TGTGCCAGCTCACGGGGTACGGATGAAAAACTGTTTTTT,CASSRGTDEKLFF
TRBV6-5,TRBJ1-6,-,-,TGTGCCAGCAGTTACTCCGGGGCGCAGAATTCACCCCTCCACTTT,CASSYSGAQNSPLHF
TRBV7-2,TRBJ2-3,once,-,TGTGCCAGCAGTTGGGCCGGGGGATCTAGCACAGATACGCAGTATTTT,CASSWAGGSSTDTQYF
TRBV5-1,TRBJ2-1,-,TRBD2,TGCGCCAGCAGCCCCGCAATACCTACTAGCGGGAGGGCGGGAAATGAGCAGTTCTTC,CASSPAIPTSGRAGNEQFF
TRBV7-2,TRBJ2-1,-,-,TGTGCCAGCAGCTTAGCGTTAGACAATGAGCAGTTCTTC,CASSLALDNEQFF
TRBV18,TRBJ1-1,-,-,TGTGCCAGCTCATCGGGATCGGGGGGTACTGAAGCTTTCTTT,CASSSGSGGTEAFF
TRBV3-1/TRBV3-2,TRBJ2-7,-,TRBD2,TGTGCCAGCAGCCTTTGGACTAGCGGGGGATACGAGCAGTACTTC,CASSLWTSGGYEQYF
TRBV29-1,TRBJ1-1,once,TRBD1,TGCAGCGCCTACCCTACAGGGGAGACTGAAGCTTTCTTT,CSAYPTGETEAFF
TRBV10-3,TRBJ1-1,-,-,TGTGCCATCAGTGATCAGGGGCGGGCTGAAGCTTTCTTT,CAISDQGRAEAFF
TRBV10-3,TRBJ2-1,-,TRBD2,TGTGCCATCAGCGCGACTAGCGCTTACCATGAGCAGTTCTTC,CAISATSAYHEQFF
TRBV7-9,TRBJ2-7,medium-sized,-,TGTGCCAGCAGCTTAGAGGGGACGTACGAGCAGTACTTC,CASSLEGTYEQYF